The subject of this entry is one T cell receptor beta chain. What it binds is not known. CDR1 and CDR2 from the germline V gene are MNHEY and SVGAGI. This CDR3 has 13 residues. Data came from immunoSEQ multiplex PCR; TCRdb stores just in-frame clones and leaves some out. Of 90,000 to 150,000 clones listed, roughly 91% are singletons. The data belong to a study of graft-versus-host responses after intestinal transplantation. For the study at large: Every recipient underwent anti-thymocyte globulin induction, then tacrolimus and steroids for roughly 3 years. The study's findings and limits: Present in recipient marrow, GvH clones included some that appeared first in ileum or blood.

J is TRBJ2-5 and V is TRBV6-5; D unclear. TRBJ2-7 explains the end of the DNA better; the J call may be wrong. The source of this sequence is a human donor who received an intestinal transplant. Here the sequenced sample was unstimulated CD4+ T cells sorted from spleen or lymph node cells, taken before intestinal transplant. In DNA, the CDR3 is TGTGCCAGCAGTTACTCGTTCTTCTACGAGCAGTACTTC. Translation gives CASSYSFFYEQYF.